These T cell receptor beta chains were read from a single sample in a study of T cells in localized non-small cell lung cancer. The assay was immunoSEQ multiplex PCR, and TCRdb's table has in-frame clones only and misses some. The data hold more than 9,000 clones, with under 55% observed a single time. Material: lymph node tissue, obtained before any cancer treatment. The receptors shown here come from a woman aged 35 to 75 with stage II squamous cell lung carcinoma. Both conserved end residues are part of each CDR3. Each record gives: D gene, clone size, CDR3 length, J gene, V gene, CDR3 DNA, CDR3 protein. The D gene is left open where the match is weak. Expanded clones get a size class; other rows say once, few or many, or leave the size out.

D: .
size: .
length: 13
J: TRBJ1-5
V: TRBV9
DNA: TGTGCCAGCAGTCCGACCCAGGTGCAGCCCCAGCATTTT
CDR3: CASSPTQVQPQHF

D: .
size: .
length: 15
J: TRBJ1-3
V: TRBV28
DNA: TGTGCCAGCAGTTATCACAGCGCCCTTGGAAACACCATATATTTT
CDR3: CASSYHSALGNTIYF

D: .
size: medium-sized
length: 14
J: TRBJ1-1
V: TRBV10-3
DNA: TGTGCCATCAGTGATGTCAGGGTGAACACTGAAGCTTTCTTT
CDR3: CAISDVRVNTEAFF

D: TRBD1
size: .
length: 12
J: TRBJ1-1
V: TRBV19
DNA: TGTGCCACAAACCACAGGGGAGGGTCGGCTTTCTTT
CDR3: CATNHRGGSAFF

D: TRBD1
size: few
length: 18
J: TRBJ2-6
V: TRBV6-8
DNA: TGTGCCAGCAGTTACCAACATAGGACAGGGTCTGGGGCCAACGTCCTGACTTTC
CDR3: CASSYQHRTGSGANVLTF

D: TRBD1
size: .
length: 17
J: TRBJ2-1
V: TRBV11-3
DNA: TGTGCCAGCAGCTTAGTAGCTCGTGGACAGGGTTACAATGAGCAGTTCTTC
CDR3: CASSLVARGQGYNEQFF

D: .
size: .
length: 14
J: TRBJ1-2
V: TRBV5-1
DNA: TGCGCCAGCAGCTTGACCCAGGTTAACTATGGCTACACCTTC
CDR3: CASSLTQVNYGYTF

D: .
size: .
length: 15
J: TRBJ1-1
V: TRBV6-8
DNA: TGTGCCAGCAGTTACTCCGGCATATCGGGCACTGAAGCTTTCTTT
CDR3: CASSYSGISGTEAFF

D: .
size: .
length: 14
J: TRBJ2-5
V: TRBV28
DNA: TGTGCCAGCAGTTCGGTCGACGGCCAAGAGACCCAGTACTTC
CDR3: CASSSVDGQETQYF

D: .
size: .
length: 15
J: TRBJ2-3
V: TRBV28
DNA: TGTGCCAGCAGTTTGGGCGGACTAAGGACAGATACGCAGTATTTT
CDR3: CASSLGGLRTDTQYF

D: .
size: .
length: 18
J: TRBJ2-3
V: TRBV29-1
DNA: TGCAGCGTTGAAGTGGGGAACAGGGTACTATCTGGCACAGATACGCAGTATTTT
CDR3: CSVEVGNRVLSGTDTQYF

D: TRBD1
size: few
length: 14
J: TRBJ1-4
V: TRBV16
DNA: TGTGCCAGCAGTCTTACAGGGGGCAATGAAAAACTGTTTTTT
CDR3: CASSLTGGNEKLFF

D: .
size: many
length: 14
J: TRBJ1-2
V: TRBV9
DNA: TGTGCCAGCAGCGTAGGAGCATTAACAGGGGGCTACACCTTC
CDR3: CASSVGALTGGYTF

D: .
size: few
length: 12
J: TRBJ2-5
V: TRBV25-1
DNA: TGTGCCAGCATGGGCATTCAAGAGACCCAGTACTTC
CDR3: CASMGIQETQYF

D: .
size: once
length: 13
J: TRBJ1-5
V: TRBV10-2
DNA: TGCGCCAGCAGTGAGGGAAGACGGCAGCCCCAGCATTTT
CDR3: CASSEGRRQPQHF

D: TRBD2
size: few
length: 15
J: TRBJ2-7
V: TRBV28
DNA: TGTGCCAGCAGTTTTATAGCGGGAGCTTCCTACGAGCAGTACTTC
CDR3: CASSFIAGASYEQYF

D: TRBD2
size: .
length: 17
J: TRBJ2-1
V: TRBV19
DNA: TGTGCCAGTAGCTTCCGGGGCCTAGCGGGAAGGGGGGATGAGCAGTTCTTC
CDR3: CASSFRGLAGRGDEQFF

D: TRBD1
size: .
length: 17
J: TRBJ1-5
V: TRBV19
DNA: TGTGCCAGTAGAAGTCGCCAGGGGGTTCGGAGCAATCAGCCCCAGCATTTT
CDR3: CASRSRQGVRSNQPQHF